This paragraph covers one T cell receptor (beta chain) sequence. Its antigen has not been determined. No much larger clone is present one base from it, and per-base qualities are unavailable. CDR1 and CDR2, per the germline V gene (reference sequence), are MNHEY and SMNVEV. The CDR3 runs 14 residues from the cysteine to the phenylalanine. CDR3 DNA is the only sequence kept; it has 42 bases, read in frame from the first base. Trimmed from V: 4 bases; trimmed from J: 9 bases; junction bases lacking a gene match: 4. The method behind the library was the immunoSEQ multiplex PCR assay. A mixture of 60 forward primers for TCR Vbeta segments and 13 reverse primers for TCR Jbeta segments was used in the multiplex PCR. The CDR3 region of rearranged TCR beta genes was amplified from genomic DNA by a multiplex PCR assay. On the Illumina HiSeq System, the amplified TCR beta libraries were sequenced as 87-base-pair reads. On the study's bioinformatics: In a later analysis, tens of millions of unique TCR beta chains were counted across the approximately 640 repertoires, and roughly 11 million of these chains were shared by at least two donors. Raw reads were error-corrected and collapsed into unique sequences with a nearest-neighbor algorithm that merged closely related sequences to remove PCR and sequencing errors. Alignment of CDR3 sequences to IMGT reference sequences was used to assign V, D and J gene segments. For a sequence to be retained, a match of at least six nucleotides to both a V gene segment and a J gene segment was required. A rearrangement was called productive if the CDR3 had no stop codons and remained in frame with V and J, and every other rearrangement was called non-productive. CDR3 was defined according to IMGT convention as the region running from the second conserved V-encoded cysteine to the conserved J-encoded phenylalanine. The earlier analysis of 550 to 650 of the donors excluded any sequence lacking an unambiguous match to a single V gene segment. In an earlier analysis of 587 of the donors, V segments were called functional above 56.7% productive rearrangements and were called segregating when the between-donor standard deviation exceeded 5%. A statistical classification framework was built to diagnose cytomegalovirus status from the catalog of TCR beta chain sequences. In a later analysis, TCR nucleotide sequences were compared against IMGT/GENE-DB human TR gene sequences so that V and J genes could be assigned. A later analysis assigned CDR3 sequences and most-parsimonious VDJ recombination scenarios with the TCRdist pipeline. A later analysis defined each TCR beta chain by its CDR3 amino acid sequence plus V-gene family, and excluded reads lacking a unique V-gene family. To address suspected cross-contamination and a sequencing artifact, a later analysis removed several hundred highly shared, low-generation-probability nucleotide sequences. For each public chain, a later analysis derived a clonal expansion index from normalized ranks of inferred template counts within each repertoire. Generation probabilities in a later analysis came from a VDJ recombination model fitted to out-of-frame rearrangements, and those results were checked against IGoR. In a later analysis, hypergeometric tests were used to score TCR-TCR, TCR-HLA and TCR-CMV co-occurrence, with a repertoire-size bias correction applied to TCR pairs. To estimate false discovery rates, a later analysis permuted the HLA or CMV assignments 20 times. A later analysis grouped co-occurring TCRs with DBSCAN, adding TCRdist sequence similarity when clustering within HLA-allele-positive subsets. Repertoires with fewer than 30,000 or more than 120,000 public chains, plus five repertoires with anomalous nucleotide sharing, were excluded from co-occurrence clustering. TCRdb obtained this table from immuneACCESS and retained in-frame rearrangements with V and J assigned. These tables miss some clones; where compared with another copy, unresolved V genes account for less than half of the shortfall, and the remainder is unexplained. V and J calls and clone size are given by that table; D and trimming were obtained from the DNA. The sample has 150,000 to 180,000 clones on record, about 84% of them singletons. Around 5.2% of the sample belongs to the ten largest clones.

These data originate in a study of cytomegalovirus exposure and HLA in healthy donors (dated by TCRdb to the late 2010s). Context from the whole study: According to an earlier analysis of 550 to 750 of the donors, about 179 million T cells yielded roughly 110 million unique TCR beta sequences and about 300 Gb of sequence data. Typing coverage differed by locus: A, B, C, DRB1 and DQB1 were typed in roughly 620-630 donors, DQA1 in about 510, DPA1 in around 610, and DPB1 in around 440. Roughly 5 DR-DQ haplotypes were treated as single units for association and clustering because of strong linkage in the cohort. Of the roughly 400 genotyped donors, 65% to 90% fell in the genetic ancestry cluster associated with self-reported Caucasian donors. The study profiled the T cell repertoires of hundreds of subjects by immunosequencing and related them to cytomegalovirus serostatus. HLA typing included class I and class II loci at four-digit resolution. To decide whether each TCR beta V gene segment behaved as functional or pseudogenic, an earlier analysis of some 600 of the donors relied on high-throughput TCR beta sequencing. Every repertoire in the discovery cohort had been generated on one and the same sequencing platform. Donor age, sex, ethnicity and CMV serostatus were compiled alongside the repertoire data. Along with the approximately 650-subject first cohort, a separate validation cohort of over a hundred different subjects was used. A later analysis re-examined previously published TCR beta repertoires from roughly 720 donors and added high-resolution HLA genotyping to investigate patterns of TCR occurrence. An early release that covered roughly 600 HLA-typed donors contained about 290 gigabases of sequencing data and roughly 84 million unique TCR sequences. To predict cytomegalovirus infection status, the study brought together high-throughput TCR immunosequencing, statistical association of individual TCRs with disease status, and machine learning. The study aimed to test whether signatures of past pathogen exposure could be identified by cataloging public T cell receptors. Genome-wide SNP genotypes for about 65% of the roughly 700 donors were used in a later genetic analysis, which treated that subset as a discovery cohort. Rather than drawing on any new phenotypic data, the later analysis identified candidate immune exposures from TCR beta sequences and the way those sequences occurred across donors. On average, over 200,000 unique TCR beta nucleotide sequences were sequenced per donor among 350 to 400 genotyped donors of the cohort, with about 17% of those sequences being non-productive. General study outcomes and caveats: A further reported finding was that TCR beta sequences accurately predicted the HLA-A and HLA-B alleles for most subjects in the first cohort. According to a later analysis, TCR association rates differed among HLA loci, with DRB1 alleles showing the most associated TCRs and HLA-C alleles showing the fewest. In vitro tests confirmed that a few of the cytomegalovirus-associated TCR beta chains recognize cytomegalovirus antigens. A total of some 180 TCR beta chains were listed by the study as associated with cytomegalovirus. The authors suggested that the approach could potentially be generalized to other disease states and immunological phenotypes. A later analysis found that most CMV-associated TCR beta chains appeared HLA-restricted, with HLA associations seemingly driven largely by CMV exposure. Correlated functional status among segregating V segments might reflect linkage disequilibrium, but an unknown experimental factor could not be ruled out. CMV serostatus was the only immune exposure information available for the cohort. HLA typing was unavailable for some donors at each locus, so association tests used only the typed subset. In both the original and validation cohorts, the classifier was reported to diagnose cytomegalovirus status with high specificity and sensitivity. A cluster of highly shared sequence variants was judged likely to represent a technical artifact of the sequencing pipeline. In an earlier analysis of around 600 of the donors, most TCR beta V segments were observed in productive rearrangements about 87% or about 30% of the time, broadly matching IMGT annotations. When HLA alleles, especially DR and DQ, strongly co-occurred, attributing TCR associations to individual alleles was difficult. Sequencing depth was assumed to be roughly uniform across donors in the presence/absence analyses, though that assumption may not hold. According to a later genetic analysis, donors in an Asian-associated ancestry cluster had fewer N-insertions in productive TCRs than the approximately 690-donor mean. Because the 87-base-pair reads could not distinguish some IMGT-functional V segments, including TRBV6-2 and TRBV6-3, those segments were excluded. Because counts were too low, about 18 rarely observed V segments, including chromosome 9 orphons, were excluded from the earlier analysis of about 500 of the donors. In a later genetic analysis, a missense DCLRE1C variant was associated with V-gene and J-gene trimming of TCR beta chains, and the association was replicated in an independent cohort. In a later analysis, HLA-associated TCR beta chains showed more clonal expansion and lower generation probabilities than non-associated chains that were equally common. Several of the top co-occurrence clusters appeared to be linked to parvovirus B19, influenza, CMV and Epstein-Barr virus, according to a later analysis. This cohort had only TCR beta chains sequenced, and the lack of alpha or paired-chain data limited which features could be detected. Across donors, most TCR sequences were observed very rarely, whereas some public TCRs were present in many individuals. Specific HLA alleles were associated with 16,951 TCR beta sequences at a false discovery rate of 0.05 in a later analysis.

In total, more than 500 healthy bone marrow donors made up the cohort. Cohort members were all nominally healthy when sampled, although unrecorded immune exposures were likely present. The donor was CMV seropositive and belonged to the group of a few hundred seropositive cohort members. Every donor gave a peripheral blood sample, and the peripheral blood mononuclear cells from that sample were used for TCR beta sequencing. Genomic DNA was extracted from the blood cell samples with the Qiagen DNeasy Blood Extraction Kit. The chain uses TRBV27 and TRBJ2-1; the junction holds 12 bases that match TRBD2. Sequencing was performed on PBMCs. The receptor's source is a woman in her thirties or forties in good health and CMV-seropositive. The DNA sequence is TGTGCCAGCAGTTCTAGCGGGAGGGCCGGTGAGCAGTTCTTC. It translates to CASSSSGRAGEQFF.